What follows is one T cell receptor beta chain and its context. This entry comes from a study of CD8 T cells in Susac syndrome. The trim removed 6 bases at V and 4 bases at J, leaving 7 bases unmatched. Germline CDR1 is SNHLY and CDR2 is FYNNEI. This CDR3 is built from 15 residues. An amount of RNA that ranged from 0.5 to 1 ug was reverse transcribed with random hexamers. Amplification of TCR beta CDR3 used immunoSEQ multiplex PCR across 54 Vbeta and 13 Jbeta. TCRdb passed the immunoSEQ multiplex PCR reads through MiXCR, listing each CDR3 protein once. The sample holds about 240,000 distinct CDR3 sequences, around 96% seen once.

The V call is TRBV2, the J call TRBJ2-2; 8 positions match TRBD2. The receptor was derived from a human donor with Susac syndrome. Sequencing was carried out using CD4+ T cells from PBMCs. The chain's CDR3 is CASRAGVPSTGELFF. CDR3 sequence (DNA): TGTGCCAGCAGAGCGGGAGTCCCGAGCACCGGGGAGCTGTTTTTT.